A single sample gave rise to the 9 T cell receptor beta chains below, sequenced in a study of blood T cell repertoires in COVID-19. This table comes from immunoSEQ multiplex PCR, and its TCRdb copy is limited to in-frame clones, with some not included. This sample yields approximately 150,000 clones, of which 82% are seen a single time; around 8% belongs to the top ten. What was sequenced was peripheral blood. The receptor source for this set is a woman between 65 and 79 years old with acute or convalescent COVID-19.

This chain links TRBV30 with TRBJ2-7, with TRBD2 matching 8 bases. Per germline, CDR1 GTSNPN and CDR2 SVGIG (reference sequence). Trimming removed 5 bases from V and 5 bases from J; junction bases left unmatched: 8. The CDR3 runs 13 residues. The CDR3 bases are TGTGCCTGGGGGGTGCCGGGAGGGGACGAGCAGTACTTC. Protein: CAWGVPGGDEQYF.

This clone was picked up many times. V and J are TRBV5-1 and TRBJ2-2; TRBD1 aligns across 9 bases. This CDR3 is 14 amino acids long. Germline V gives CDR1 SGHRS, CDR2 YFSETQ. V lost 2 bases and J lost 6; bases outside the gene matches: 2. The CDR3, as DNA: TGCGCCAGCAGCTTTGGACAGGGGCCCGGGGAGCTGTTTTTT. Protein product: CASSFGQGPGELFF.

The genes are TRBV5-1 and TRBJ2-3; D might be TRBD1 (6 bases). Germline lookup yields CDR1 SGHRS and CDR2 YFSETQ. Trimming stripped 0 bases from V and 1 base from J, with 12 bases between. The CDR3 totals 16 residues. The CDR3 DNA sequence: TGCGCCAGCAGCTTGGAAGGGTGGGGGCGCACAGATACGCAGTATTTT. Encoded protein: CASSLEGWGRTDTQYF.

CDR3 region: CASRPPGQGSTEAFF. The DNA for the CDR3 is TGTGCCAGCAGGCCTCCGGGACAGGGGTCCACTGAAGCTTTCTTT. The chain uses TRBV6-1 and TRBJ1-1, with TRBD1 identical over 10 bases. V lost 6 bases and J lost 4; bases outside the gene matches: 8. Germline V gene sequence: CDR1 MNHNS, CDR2 SASEGT. The CDR3 runs 15 residues.

This sequence joins TRBV28 and TRBJ2-2, with D possibly matching TRBD1 (5 bases). Germline values: CDR1 MDHEN, CDR2 SYDVKM. The CDR3 runs 14 residues. V lost 2 bases and J lost 4, with 8 bases in between. The CDR3 here is CASSLGHRTGELFF. In DNA form, the CDR3 reads TGTGCCAGCAGTTTAGGACACCGCACCGGGGAGCTGTTTTTT.

The rearrangement joins TRBV14 to TRBJ1-2; 9 nucleotides line up with TRBD1. The CDR3 loop spans 13 amino acids. Germline V CDR1 and CDR2: SGHDN, FVKESK. The V segment lost 3 bases and the J segment 4 bases; nucleotides outside the gene matches: 0. CDR3 residues: CASSQDRGYGYTF. In DNA form, the CDR3 reads TGTGCCAGCAGCCAGGACAGGGGCTATGGCTACACCTTC.

The V gene is TRBV6-5, the J gene TRBJ2-7; the D gene is possibly TRBD1 (5 bases). Looked up from germline, CDR1 is MNHEY and CDR2 is SVGAGI. V was trimmed by 11 bases and J by 3 bases, leaving 17 bases between them. This CDR3 has 13 amino acids. CDR3: CAASTGGGYEQYF. CDR3 coding DNA: TGTGCCGCGTCTACAGGCGGTGGCTACGAGCAGTACTTC.

This clone was recorded a few times. The chain is built from TRBV2 and TRBJ2-7, with 7 bases fitting TRBD1. Germline V gene sequence: CDR1 SNHLY, CDR2 FYNNEI. Trimming removed 5 bases from V and 3 bases from J; junction bases left unmatched: 7. This CDR3 has 14 residues. This chain's CDR3 is CASSRDSGIYEQYF. The CDR3 DNA sequence: TGTGCCAGCAGTAGGGACAGTGGCATCTACGAGCAGTACTTC.

This clone was seen a handful of times. The CDR3 sequence: CASRDLAGAGDTQYF. The CDR3 region has the DNA TGTGCCAGTAGGGATCTAGCGGGAGCTGGAGATACGCAGTATTTT. The chain recombines TRBV19 with TRBJ2-3; TRBD2 matches 10 bases. From germline, CDR1 is LNHDA and CDR2 SQIVND (reference sequence). The length of the CDR3 is 15 residues. The ends lost 6 bases at V and 5 bases at J; junction bases unmatched: 8.